The following is a T cell receptor (beta chain) sequence with its context. Trimming left V 3 bases short and J 5 bases short, with 10 bases between. Germline V lookup: CDR1 SGHTA, CDR2 FQGNSA. The CDR3 runs 13 residues. This table comes from immunoSEQ multiplex PCR, and its TCRdb copy is limited to in-frame clones, with some not included. The table has about 1 million clones, under 80% seen once. The record originates from a study of shared clonotypes between healthy human individuals. Sequencing used memory CD4+ T cells sorted from blood. Indicated subset: CD45RA-negative fraction. The rearrangement joins TRBV7-2 to TRBJ1-1, with D maybe TRBD1 (6 bases). The sequence derives from a young man in good health. CDR3: CASSFGGRTEAFF. Here the CDR3 DNA reads TGTGCCAGCAGCTTCGGGGGGCGGACTGAAGCTTTCTTT.